This entry describes one T cell receptor (beta chain). This CDR3 spans 14 amino acids. Germline V CDR1 and CDR2: MNHNS, SASEGT. Between the trimmed V and J ends, which lost 3 bases and 6 bases, there was a span of 13 bases. Here immunoSEQ multiplex PCR was the method, and the copy in TCRdb shows in-frame clones only, minus some. The table has 70,000 or so clones, 85% to 95% seen once; the top ten hold roughly 2.1%. The entry originates in a study of T cell changes during pregnancy in multiple sclerosis. The clonotype was recovered from a female donor in good health, enrolled as a control in a pregnancy study. This chain uses TRBV6-1 with TRBJ2-3; a possible D gene is TRBD2 (6 bases). Sequencing used peripheral blood, obtained in the third trimester of pregnancy. DNA of the CDR3: TGTGCCAGCAGTGAGGGTACGGGGGAGGATACGCAGTATTTT. Translating it yields CASSEGTGEDTQYF.